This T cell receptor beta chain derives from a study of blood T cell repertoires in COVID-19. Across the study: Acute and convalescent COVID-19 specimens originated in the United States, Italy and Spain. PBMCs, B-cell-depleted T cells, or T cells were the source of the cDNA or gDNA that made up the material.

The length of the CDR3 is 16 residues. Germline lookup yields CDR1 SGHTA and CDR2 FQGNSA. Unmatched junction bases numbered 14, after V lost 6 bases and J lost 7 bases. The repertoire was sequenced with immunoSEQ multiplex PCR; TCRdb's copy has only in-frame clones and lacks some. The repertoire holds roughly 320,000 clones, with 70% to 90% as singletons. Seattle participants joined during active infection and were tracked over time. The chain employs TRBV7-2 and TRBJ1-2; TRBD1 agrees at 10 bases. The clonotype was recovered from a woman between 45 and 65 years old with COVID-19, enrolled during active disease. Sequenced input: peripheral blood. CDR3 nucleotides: TGTGCCAGCAGTCCCCCGACAGGGGGCTTGATTGGTGGCTACACCTTC. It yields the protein CASSPPTGGLIGGYTF. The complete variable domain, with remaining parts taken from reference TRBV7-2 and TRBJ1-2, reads GAGVSQSPSNKVTEKGKDVELRCDPISGHTALYWYRQSLGQGLEFLIYFQGNSAPDKSGLPSDRFSAERTGGSVSTLTIQRTQQEDSAVYLCASSPPTGGLIGGYTFGSGTRLTVV.